This paragraph covers one T cell receptor beta chain sequence. This clonotype has a count of ten or more. The antigen it recognizes is unknown. The junction departs from the called germline gene at one end, perhaps through a read error. This specimen comes from a study of T-cell memory formation after mild COVID-19 (dated by TCRdb to about 2021). Turning to the overall study: TCR sequence clusters from the two donors were largely donor specific. In a couple of donors, T-cell clones that expanded and contracted after mild COVID-19 were tracked by sequencing TCRalpha and TCRbeta repertoires over time. The cohort was made up of two young adult volunteers, one female and one male, who were previously healthy.

For sequencing, an Illumina NovaSeq 6000 was employed. TCRalpha and TCRbeta cDNA libraries were built by 5'RACE with constant-segment primers, adding sample barcodes and unique molecular identifiers. RNA was extracted from every sample with Trizol reagent. Libraries were amplified in two PCR steps, with a second sample barcode and Illumina TruSeq adapters added in the second step. Sequencing of libraries was performed on an Illumina NovaSeq with 2 x 150 bp paired-end reads. In the paper's pipeline: Reads were demultiplexed and collapsed into UMI-guided consensus sequences with migec v1.2.7. Using mixcr v2.1.11, UMI consensuses were aligned to TRA and TRB V and J templates and then assembled into clonotypes. Clonotypes were classified as expanded or contracted when called significant by both edgeR and NoisET, with noise models trained on biological replicates. For edgeR calls, the cutoffs were a false discovery rate-adjusted p below 0.01 and a log2 fold-change threshold of 1. As an exploratory analysis of dynamics, max-normalized trajectories of the 1000 most abundant clonotypes were examined with PCA combined with hierarchical clustering. Separately sequenced CD4+ and CD8+ repertoires were used to assign a CD4 or CD8 phenotype to each responding clone. In-frame beta chains were kept once TCRdb had trimmed the public reads at Q25 with fastp and called clones with MiXCR. Entries that share a CDR3 protein sequence are merged under the most common genes and DNA. The V and J calls shown here were made by TCRdb, not taken from the authors' results. The sample table contains 180,000 or so distinct CDR3 sequences; only one count was recorded for around 16% of them. The leading ten clones occupy roughly 1.9% of the sample.

What the authors observed across the whole study: Contracting CD4+ clones appeared mostly in the CM and EM memory subsets, whereas CD8+ clones were enriched in EMRA. The study included only a couple of mild cases, and larger cohorts that include severe cases with pre-infection samples were judged to be necessary. Balanced CD4/CD8 phenotypes were observed for clones contracting from day 15 to 85, whereas a bias towards CD4+ was observed for a second wave of clones expanding from day 15 to 37. Some responding clones were detected in pre-infection memory, which suggested that pre-existing cross-reactive memory T cells had joined the SARS-CoV-2 response. SARS-CoV-2 specificity was not confirmed for the second-wave clones peaking on day 37.

PBMCs were isolated by Ficoll-Paque density gradient centrifugation. This clonotype was sampled from an adult woman who had mild COVID-19 (a few samples of this study predate the infection). The sample titles of this study are shuffled in the database, so cell type and time point are left out; the donor was told from shared clones. The sample taken for sequencing was PBMCs or a T cell subset sorted from them (not recorded which).

The CDR3 protein: CSARGLAGAHPDTQYF. The nucleotide sequence reads as follows: TGCAGTGCCAGAGGGCTAGCGGGAGCTCATCCAGATACGCAGTATTTT. The sequence links TRBV20-1 to TRBJ2-3, with 10 bases matching TRBD2. CDR1 and CDR2, per the germline V gene (reference sequence), are DFQATT and SNEGSKA. The CDR3 holds 16 amino acids from the cysteine to the phenylalanine. The CDR3 DNA has 48 bases and is translated from base 1.